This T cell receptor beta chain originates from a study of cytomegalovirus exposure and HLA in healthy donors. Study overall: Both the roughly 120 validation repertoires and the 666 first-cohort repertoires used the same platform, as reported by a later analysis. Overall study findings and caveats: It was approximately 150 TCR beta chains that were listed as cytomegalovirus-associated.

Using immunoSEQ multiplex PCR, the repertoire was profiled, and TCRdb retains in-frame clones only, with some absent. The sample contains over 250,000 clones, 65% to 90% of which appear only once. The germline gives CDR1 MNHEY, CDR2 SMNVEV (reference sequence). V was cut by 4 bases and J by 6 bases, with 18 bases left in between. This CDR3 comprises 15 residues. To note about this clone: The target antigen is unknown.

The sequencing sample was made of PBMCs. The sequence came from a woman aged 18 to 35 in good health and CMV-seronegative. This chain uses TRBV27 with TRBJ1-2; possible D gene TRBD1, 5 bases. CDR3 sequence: CASSSLGGGGHGYTF. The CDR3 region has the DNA TGTGCCAGCAGTTCACTGGGCGGGGGTGGACATGGCTACACCTTC.